This TCR beta chain was sequenced for a study of blood T cell repertoires in COVID-19. Study in general: The analysed material was cDNA or gDNA that came from T cells, B-cell-depleted T cells, or PBMCs.

Generated by immunoSEQ multiplex PCR, the TCRdb table keeps only in-frame clones and is missing some. The profile shows about 240,000 clones, about 83% of them singletons. V lost 0 bases, J lost 12 bases, and 19 bases lay in between. The CDR3 covers 14 residues. Germline V gives CDR1 SGDLS, CDR2 YYNGEE. The sequence was obtained from a woman between 35 and 50 years old who had been exposed to COVID-19. The sample taken for sequencing was PBMCs or T cells enriched from blood (not recorded which). The chain carries TRBV9 and TRBJ2-7; D is perhaps TRBD1 (6 bases). The CDR3 nucleotides are TGTGCCAGCAGCGTAGCTCAAGGGGGTGATTCTCGGTACTTC. This sequence encodes CASSVAQGGDSRYF.